These T cell receptor beta chains were read from a single sample in a study of blood T cell repertoires in COVID-19. Clones were read by immunoSEQ multiplex PCR, and TCRdb kept only the in-frame ones, dropping some. The sample lists tens of thousands of clones; 86% were seen once. The source material was peripheral blood. The receptors originated from an elderly man with acute or convalescent COVID-19. CDR3s include the opening cysteine and the closing phenylalanine or tryptophan. D genes are given only for firm matches. For some rows the clone size is stated as once, few or many, or as a class when expanded; others skip it.

clone_size	d_call	v_call	j_call	cdr3_aa	cdr3_nt
once	TRBD1	TRBV19	TRBJ2-1	CASSFSGTGRNEQFF	TGTGCCAGTAGTTTCTCCGGGACAGGGCGGAATGAGCAGTTCTTC
NA	NA	TRBV15	TRBJ2-7	CATSREGGYEQYF	TGTGCCACCAGCAGAGAAGGGGGTTACGAGCAGTACTTC
medium-sized	NA	TRBV9	TRBJ1-2	CASSSRGGYTF	TGTGCCAGCAGCTCGAGAGGTGGCTACACCTTC
NA	NA	TRBV18	TRBJ1-3	CASQQVGNTIYF	TGTGCCAGTCAACAGGTCGGAAACACCATATATTTT
NA	TRBD1	TRBV28	TRBJ2-3	CATTWTGPTDTQYF	TGTGCCACCACCTGGACAGGACCCACAGATACGCAGTATTTT
once	NA	TRBV28	TRBJ1-4	CASSYSPTNEKLFF	TGTGCCAGCAGTTACAGTCCAACTAATGAAAAACTGTTTTTT
once	TRBD1	TRBV27	TRBJ2-3	CASSFLTTGIDTDTQYF	TGTGCCAGCAGTTTCCTTACGACAGGGATAGACACAGATACGCAGTATTTT
NA	TRBD1	TRBV5-1	TRBJ1-1	CASSWNRGLDTEAFF	TGCGCCAGCAGCTGGAACAGGGGCTTGGACACTGAAGCTTTCTTT
NA	NA	TRBV12-3/TRBV12-4	TRBJ1-1	CASRRGTEAFF	TGTGCCAGCAGGCGGGGAACTGAAGCTTTCTTT
NA	TRBD1	TRBV5-1	TRBJ1-2	CASSPGGQGKGYTF	TGCGCCAGCAGCCCGGGGGGACAGGGGAAAGGCTACACCTTC
NA	TRBD1	TRBV7-6	TRBJ1-6	CASSLGQGGNSPLHF	TGTGCCAGCAGCTTGGGACAGGGAGGGAATTCACCCCTCCACTTT
NA	NA	TRBV5-1	TRBJ2-3	CASSEPGRETDTQYF	TGCGCCAGCAGCGAACCCGGCAGGGAAACAGATACGCAGTATTTT
NA	NA	TRBV30	TRBJ1-2	CAWSAGGGRTRGYTF	TGTGCCTGGAGTGCCGGGGGGGGGAGGACGCGAGGCTACACCTTC
NA	TRBD1	TRBV18	TRBJ2-1	CASSADRGQYNEQFF	TGTGCCAGCTCAGCCGACAGGGGGCAGTACAATGAGCAGTTCTTC
few	NA	TRBV2	TRBJ2-1	CASRGRLGATNEQFF	TGTGCCAGCAGGGGGCGGCTAGGGGCCACCAATGAGCAGTTCTTC
NA	TRBD1	TRBV7-2	TRBJ2-7	CASSQMTGAKYEQYF	TGTGCCAGCAGCCAGATGACAGGGGCAAAATACGAGCAGTACTTC
NA	TRBD2	TRBV19	TRBJ2-1	CASSIQAGVYNEQFF	TGTGCCAGTAGTATACAAGCGGGGGTTTACAATGAGCAGTTCTTC
NA	TRBD1	TRBV19	TRBJ1-2	CASSIGGQHIHGYTF	TGTGCCAGTAGTATAGGGGGACAGCATATCCATGGCTACACCTTC
few	NA	TRBV5-1	TRBJ1-5	CASRPSTGSNQPQHF	TGCGCCAGCAGACCCTCCACGGGTAGCAATCAGCCCCAGCATTTT
NA	TRBD1	TRBV5-1	TRBJ1-4	CASSVDRTNEKLFF	TGCGCCAGCAGCGTGGACAGGACAAATGAAAAACTGTTTTTT
few	NA	TRBV4-2	TRBJ2-5	CASSQETSSQETQYF	TGTGCCAGCAGCCAAGAAACTAGCTCCCAAGAGACCCAGTACTTC
NA	TRBD2	TRBV10-1	TRBJ2-5	CASSDPASGGIETQYF	TGCGCCAGCAGTGACCCTGCTAGCGGGGGCATAGAGACCCAGTACTTC